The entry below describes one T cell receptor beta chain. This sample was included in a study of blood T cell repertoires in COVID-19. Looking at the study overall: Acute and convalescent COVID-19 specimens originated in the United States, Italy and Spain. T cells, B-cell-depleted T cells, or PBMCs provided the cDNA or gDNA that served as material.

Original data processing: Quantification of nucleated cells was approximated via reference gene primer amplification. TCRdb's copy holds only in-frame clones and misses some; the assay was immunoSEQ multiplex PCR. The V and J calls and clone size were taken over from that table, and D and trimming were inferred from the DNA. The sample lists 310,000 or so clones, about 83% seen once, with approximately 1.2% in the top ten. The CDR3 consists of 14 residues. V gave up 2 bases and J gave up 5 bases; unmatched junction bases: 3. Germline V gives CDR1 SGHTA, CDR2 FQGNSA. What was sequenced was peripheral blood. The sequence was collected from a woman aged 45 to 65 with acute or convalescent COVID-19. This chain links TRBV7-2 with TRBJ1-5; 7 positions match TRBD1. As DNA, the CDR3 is TGTGCCAGCAGCTTAATGCAGGGGGATCAGCCCCAGCATTTT. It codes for CASSLMQGDQPQHF.